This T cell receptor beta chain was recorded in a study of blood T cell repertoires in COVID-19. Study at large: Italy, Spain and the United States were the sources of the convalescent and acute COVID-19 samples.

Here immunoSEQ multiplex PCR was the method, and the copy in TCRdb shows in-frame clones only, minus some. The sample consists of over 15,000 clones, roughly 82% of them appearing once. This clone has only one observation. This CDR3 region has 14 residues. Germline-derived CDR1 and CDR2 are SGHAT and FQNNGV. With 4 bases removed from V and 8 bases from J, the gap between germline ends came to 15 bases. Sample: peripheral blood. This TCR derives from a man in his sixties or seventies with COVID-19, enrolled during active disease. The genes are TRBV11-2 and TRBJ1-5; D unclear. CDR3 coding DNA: TGTGCCAGCAGCTATGGGCCGGGATTGAAGCCCCAGCATTTT. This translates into CASSYGPGLKPQHF.